These 20 T cell receptor beta chains originate from one sample sequenced in a study of blood T cell repertoires in COVID-19. Here immunoSEQ multiplex PCR was the method, and the copy in TCRdb shows in-frame clones only, minus some. The sample records 200,000 to 250,000 clones, around four fifths being singletons. Sequencing used peripheral blood. The receptors derive from a woman in her 70s with COVID-19, enrolled during active disease.

The genes are TRBV30 and TRBJ1-5; 9 bases match TRBD1. V lost 3 bases to trimming and J lost 7 bases; unmatched junction nucleotides: 4. The CDR3 sequence is 13 residues long. Germline CDR1 and CDR2: GTSNPN and SVGIG (reference sequence). CDR3 in amino acids: CAWSGTGLQPQHF. In DNA form, the CDR3 reads TGTGCCTGGAGCGGGACAGGGCTACAGCCCCAGCATTTT.

The chain uses TRBV19 and TRBJ2-7, with 12 bases aligning to TRBD2. The CDR3 runs 16 residues. Looked up from germline, CDR1 is LNHDA and CDR2 is SQIVND (reference sequence). J gave up 3 bases and V 7 bases, and 10 bases lay outside the gene matches. CDR3 in amino acids: CASTWTSGIKSYEQYF. The CDR3 DNA reads TGTGCCAGTACCTGGACTAGCGGGATTAAGAGCTACGAGCAGTACTTC. The variable domain in full, completed from reference TRBV19 and TRBJ2-7, reads DGGITQSPKYLFRKEGQNVTLSCEQNLNHDAMYWYRQDPGQGLRLIYYSQIVNDFQKGDIAEGYSVSREKKESFPLTVTSAQKNPTAFYLCASTWTSGIKSYEQYFGPGTRLTVT.

This clone was seen only a few times. The J gene is TRBJ1-2, the V gene TRBV2; 8 nucleotides line up with TRBD1. CDR3 size: 13 residues. With 3 bases clipped from V and 7 bases from J, the junction kept 4 bases outside the gene matches. Germline assignment: CDR1 SNHLY and CDR2 FYNNEI. CDR3 loop: CASSDRGPGGYTF. DNA for the CDR3: TGTGCCAGCAGTGACAGGGGGCCCGGTGGCTACACCTTC.

The chain employs TRBV29-1 and TRBJ2-1; 8 bases match TRBD2. The CDR3 totals 13 residues. Germline-derived CDR1 and CDR2 are SQVTM and ANQGSEA. V was clipped by 7 bases and J by 7 bases; unmatched bases: 9. Written as DNA, the CDR3 is TGCAGCGGAACGCCGGGACTAGAGAATGAGCAGTTCTTC. Protein sequence: CSGTPGLENEQFF.

The chain has TRBV7-9 and TRBJ2-1; D possibly corresponds to TRBD1 (5 bases). The germline V gene encodes CDR1 SEHNR and CDR2 FQNEAQ (reference sequence). The CDR3 has 15 amino acids. Trimming shortened V by 3 bases and J by 6 bases, and 15 bases separated the two germline ends. The CDR3 region has the DNA TGTGCCAGCAGCTTTTTCGCAGGGCGAGTCAATGAGCAGTTCTTC. Its protein is CASSFFAGRVNEQFF.

This rearrangement joins TRBV18 to TRBJ2-1; D gene ambiguous. The germline gives CDR1 KGHSH, CDR2 LQKENI. V was shortened by 1 base and J by 1 base, with 8 bases between the two germline ends. The CDR3 sequence is 15 residues long. CDR3 bases: TGTGCCAGCTCACCACTTTTGAGTTCCTACAATGAGCAGTTCTTC. It specifies CASSPLLSSYNEQFF.

The rearrangement links TRBV27 to TRBJ2-4; D gene ambiguous. The CDR3 totals 14 residues. Germline V CDR1 and CDR2: MNHEY, SMNVEV (reference sequence). Trimming stripped 3 bases from V and 0 bases from J, with 6 bases between. CDR3 loop: CASSLALAKNIQYF. The CDR3, as DNA: TGTGCCAGCAGTTTGGCCCTAGCCAAAAACATTCAGTACTTC.

In this sample, this clone turned up a few times. J is TRBJ1-2 and V is TRBV15; D might be TRBD1 (5 bases). Deletions cut 3 bases from V and 8 bases from J, with 19 bases between. Germline assignment: CDR1 LNHNV and CDR2 YYDKDF (reference sequence). The CDR3 covers 15 residues. The CDR3 sequence: CATSREIKTVPGYTF. The CDR3, as DNA: TGTGCCACCAGCAGGGAGATTAAGACAGTTCCCGGCTACACCTTC.

The chain has TRBV6-5 and TRBJ1-1; TRBD1 matches at 8 bases. This CDR3 has 14 amino acids. The V segment lost 2 bases and the J segment 4 bases; nucleotides outside the gene matches: 3. Germline V gene data show CDR1 as MNHEY and CDR2 as SVGAGI. The CDR3: CASSYGQGATEAFF. In nucleotides, the CDR3 is TGTGCCAGCAGTTACGGACAGGGTGCCACTGAAGCTTTCTTT.

V is TRBV28 and J is TRBJ2-2; 7 positions agree with TRBD1. With 6 bases clipped from V and 1 base from J, the junction kept 8 bases outside the gene matches. In germline, CDR1 is MDHEN, CDR2 SYDVKM. The CDR3 spans 16 residues. The CDR3 DNA sequence: TGTGCCAGCAGCAGATCCGGGACAGTGAACACCGGGGAGCTGTTTTTT. This codes for CASSRSGTVNTGELFF.

The rearrangement links TRBV4-2 to TRBJ2-5; D is uncertain. The germline CDR1 and CDR2 sequences are LGHNA and YNFKEQ. Trimming stripped 0 bases from V and 1 base from J, with 6 bases between. The CDR3 sequence is 14 residues long. This CDR3 reads CASSQEQAQETQYF. DNA of the CDR3: TGTGCCAGCAGCCAAGAGCAAGCCCAAGAGACCCAGTACTTC.

This chain links TRBV5-1 with TRBJ2-7, with TRBD1 as a possible D gene (6 bases). Germline CDR1 SGHRS, CDR2 YFSETQ. The CDR3 extends over 14 amino acids. V lost 5 bases, J lost 5 bases, and 17 bases lay in between. CDR3 sequence reads: CASSRKGDSNEQYF. CDR3 nucleotides: TGCGCCAGCAGTCGGAAGGGGGATTCTAACGAGCAGTACTTC. Supplemented by reference TRBV5-1 and TRBJ2-7, the full variable domain reads KAGVTQTPRYLIKTRGQQVTLSCSPISGHRSVSWYQQTPGQGLQFLFEYFSETQRNKGNFPGRFSGRQFSNSRSEMNVSTLELGDSALYLCASSRKGDSNEQYFGPGTRLTVT.

The chain combines TRBV5-8 with TRBJ1-5, with 7 bases identical to TRBD1. The CDR3 contains 13 residues. J gave up 4 bases and V 6 bases, and 4 bases lay outside the gene matches. From germline, CDR1 is SGHTS and CDR2 YDEGEE. The CDR3 DNA sequence: TGTGCCAGCACCACGACAGGGAATCAGCCCCAGCATTTT. Translated, it gives CASTTTGNQPQHF.

The rearrangement links TRBV15 to TRBJ1-5; TRBD1 might be the D (6 bases). This CDR3 is 15 amino acids long. Trimming took off 9 bases at V and 2 bases at J, with 17 bases between the two ends. Germline V gene data show CDR1 as LNHNV and CDR2 as YYDKDF (reference sequence). This CDR3 reads CATQQQGAGNQPQHF. CDR3 nucleotides: TGTGCCACTCAACAACAGGGTGCGGGCAATCAGCCCCAGCATTTT.

This clone was recorded at least ten times. The V gene is TRBV28, the J gene TRBJ1-5, with 9 bases aligning to TRBD1. V lost 6 bases and J lost 2; bases outside the gene matches: 5. Germline V lookup: CDR1 MDHEN, CDR2 SYDVKM. This CDR3 region has 15 residues. CDR3 DNA: TGTGCCAGCAGACCGGGACAGGGAGGCAATCAGCCCCAGCATTTT. Translated: CASRPGQGGNQPQHF.

V and J are TRBV19 and TRBJ1-2; D not resolved. The CDR3 has 12 residues. Germline CDR1 is LNHDA and CDR2 is SQIVND (reference sequence). The V gene lost 1 base and the J gene lost 10 bases, with 10 bases spanning the gap. The CDR3 sequence is CASSIGSRYYTF. CDR3 nucleotides: TGTGCCAGTAGTATAGGTTCGAGATACTACACCTTC.

The V call is TRBV28, the J call TRBJ2-1; perhaps TRBD1 as D (5 bases). Germline assignment: CDR1 MDHEN and CDR2 SYDVKM. The CDR3 runs to 15 residues. V was pared by 7 bases and J by 10 bases, with 23 bases between. The CDR3 DNA is TGTGCCAGCACCCCTGGGCGCAGGGAAGGTTACGAGCAGTTCTTC. Protein sequence: CASTPGRREGYEQFF.

This clone showed up just a few times. The chain employs TRBV11-2 and TRBJ2-2; the match to TRBD2 covers 8 bases. The CDR3 is 17 amino acids. In germline, CDR1 is SGHAT, CDR2 FQNNGV. V gave up 6 bases and J gave up 6 bases; unmatched junction bases: 15. The CDR3: CASRLFAGTRSPGELFF. CDR3 DNA: TGTGCCAGCAGACTCTTCGCCGGGACTAGAAGCCCCGGGGAGCTGTTTTTT.

This rearrangement joins TRBV15 to TRBJ1-4; D remains ambiguous. CDR3 length: 15 amino acids. Trimming took off 0 bases at V and 8 bases at J, with 13 bases between the two ends. Germline CDR1 and CDR2: LNHNV and YYDKDF (reference sequence). Here the CDR3 DNA reads TGTGCCACCAGCAGAGATAGCCCAGCTGGAGAAAAACTGTTTTTT. This sequence encodes CATSRDSPAGEKLFF.

This clone was recorded only once. The rearrangement links TRBV28 to TRBJ1-1, with D unclear. CDR3 length equals 13 residues. Germline CDR1 is MDHEN and CDR2 is SYDVKM. The germline V and J ends were trimmed by 6 bases and 1 base, with 9 bases remaining between them. The CDR3, as DNA: TGTGCCAGCAGGCTAAATTGGAACACTGAAGCTTTCTTT. This gives the protein CASRLNWNTEAFF.